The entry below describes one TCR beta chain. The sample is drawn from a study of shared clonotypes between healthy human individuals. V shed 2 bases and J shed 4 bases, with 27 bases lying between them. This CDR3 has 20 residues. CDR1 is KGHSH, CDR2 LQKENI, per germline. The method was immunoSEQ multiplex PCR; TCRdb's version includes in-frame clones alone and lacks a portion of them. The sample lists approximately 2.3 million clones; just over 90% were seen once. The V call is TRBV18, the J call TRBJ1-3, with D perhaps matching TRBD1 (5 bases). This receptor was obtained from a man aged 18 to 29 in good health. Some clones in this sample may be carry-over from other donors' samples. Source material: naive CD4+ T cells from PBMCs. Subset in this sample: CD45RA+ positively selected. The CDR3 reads CASSPIISGNAPTRGNTIYF. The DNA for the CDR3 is TGTGCCAGCTCACCAATTATATCAGGGAACGCTCCGACGCGGGGAAACACCATATATTTT.